This T cell receptor (beta chain) was captured by sequencing in a study of response to subunit inactivated influenza vaccine. CDR1 is SQVTM and CDR2 is ANQGSEA in the germline V gene. Unmatched junction bases numbered 4, after V lost 3 bases and J lost 3 bases. This CDR3 has 13 amino acids. A single record per CDR3 protein comes from TCRdb applying MiXCR to the RT-PCR reads. The sample has around 250,000 distinct CDR3 sequences; 10% to 15% are singletons. This clonotype was detected only a few times. The clonotype was recovered from a middle-aged man who received an inactivated influenza vaccine. The chain combines TRBV29-1 with TRBJ2-7, with TRBD2 identical over 8 bases. The sample was non-naive T cells sorted from PBMCs, taken 14 days before vaccination. The DNA for the CDR3 is TGCAGCGTTGATACGGGGGGGAACTACGAGCAGTACTTC. Amino acids: CSVDTGGNYEQYF.